The following is a T cell receptor beta chain sequence with its context. Its antigen has not been determined. Base qualities are not provided; no much larger clone lies one nucleotide away. CDR1 LNHNV and CDR2 YYDKDF are derived from the germline V gene (reference sequence). At the junction V is shortened by 5 bases and J by 6 bases; bases outside the gene matches: 9. Spanning cysteine to phenylalanine, the CDR3 consists of 15 amino acids. The DNA shown is the 45-base CDR3, in frame from base 1. This record comes from a study of T cells in localized non-small cell lung cancer (dated by TCRdb to 2018 to 2020). Regarding the complete study: Comparing tumors with uninvolved tumor-adjacent lungs, the study looked at the T cell repertoires of hundreds of patients with early-stage NSCLC. A mean age of approximately 70 years was recorded for the NSCLC patients, of whom 129 were male and over 100 were female. All 220 or so NSCLC patients in the cohort were treatment-naive and had localized lung tumors that were resected. Study-level results and caveats: Higher T cell density in blood was associated with longer overall survival, whereas higher clonality in adjacent lung was associated with shorter survival. Because multi-region tumor sequencing was not done, intratumor heterogeneity could not be ruled out. A median of roughly 56 of the top 100 tumor clones were detected in paired uninvolved adjacent lung, and some 29 of these tumor clones were also found among the top 100 clones of the paired uninvolved adjacent lung. Because the study design was exploratory, TCR variables were selected using unadjusted p-values without false-discovery rate correction. Uninvolved tumor-adjacent lung showed the highest T cell clonality, higher than tumor, which suggests more focused antigenic responses in the uninvolved tumor-adjacent lung.

The immunoSEQ Assay was used to sequence TCR beta CDR3 regions from DNA. The study's processing was this. To compute T cell density, TCR beta template counts were normalized to usable DNA, which was estimated by amplifying housekeeping genes. The preseqR package was used to estimate richness by extrapolating to 400,000 templates for PBMC samples and to 120,000 templates for tissue samples. Clonality was taken to be one minus Pielou's evenness. To identify tissue-enriched TCRs, differential abundance testing was run on productive amino-acid clonotypes with a minimum total count of 5 and an alpha of 0.1. The Jaccard Index and the Morisita Overlap Index were used to measure repertoire overlap between compartments. GLIPH grouped TCR beta CDR3s together with public tetramer-defined viral CDR3s, and a viral motif had to include at least three viral sequences and also show V-gene enrichment. The clones in this table, taken by TCRdb from immuneACCESS, are in-frame only. Not every clone is retained; where verified, under half of the shortfall comes from an unresolved V gene, and the cause of the rest is unknown. V and J calls and clone size are as listed in that table; D and trimming were resolved from the DNA. For this sample the table gives 17,000 or so clones, of which around 83% were detected only once. The leading ten clones occupy roughly 34% of the sample.

At diagnosis, tumor, uninvolved tumor-adjacent lung and peripheral blood were collected and then preserved as a mix of FFPE and fresh-frozen material. For TCR repertoire profiling, the blood samples were analyzed as peripheral blood mononuclear cells. Source: peripheral blood, taken before any cancer treatment. This TCR derives from a male donor aged 60 or over with stage III lung adenocarcinoma. The chain uses TRBV15 and TRBJ1-1, and TRBD1 matches 10 of the central bases. The encoded CDR3 is CATSEGTGAQAEAFF. The nucleotide sequence reads as follows: TGTGCCACCAGCGAAGGGACAGGGGCGCAAGCTGAAGCTTTCTTT.